The 5 T cell receptor beta chains given below trace back to one sample, sequenced in a study of T cell changes during pregnancy in multiple sclerosis. Using immunoSEQ multiplex PCR, the repertoire was profiled, and TCRdb retains in-frame clones only, with some absent. Counted here are approximately 60,000 clones, roughly 90% occurring once; the ten biggest clones make up under 2.5%. Sample: peripheral blood, taken in the first trimester of pregnancy. These receptors were obtained from a female donor with multiple sclerosis, enrolled in a pregnancy study.

This sequence joins TRBV7-3 and TRBJ1-1, with D possibly being TRBD1 (6 bases). Germline V gene sequence: CDR1 SGHTA, CDR2 FQGTGA. The V gene lost 5 bases and the J gene lost 4 bases, with 17 bases spanning the gap. The CDR3 runs to 15 residues. The CDR3 loop reads CASSKGSTGITEAFF. Here the CDR3 DNA reads TGTGCCAGCAGCAAAGGGAGCACAGGGATCACTGAAGCTTTCTTT.

The chain recombines TRBV10-3 with TRBJ2-5, with D unclear. Trimming stripped 4 bases from V and 2 bases from J, with 8 bases between. Germline V gene lookup returns CDR1 ENHRY and CDR2 SYGVKD. CDR3 length: 13 residues. The CDR3 DNA sequence: TGTGCCATCAGTGGGCAGGAACAAGAGACCCAGTACTTC. Protein product: CAISGQEQETQYF.

The CDR3 region is CASSLFGSSYEQYF. The CDR3 DNA sequence: TGTGCCAGCAGCTTGTTTGGGAGCTCCTACGAGCAGTACTTC. This sequence joins TRBV5-6 and TRBJ2-7; D may be TRBD2 (5 bases). Per the germline V gene, CDR1 is SGHDT and CDR2 is YYEEEE. V lost 1 base and J 0 bases, leaving 8 bases between the germline ends. The CDR3 is 14 amino acids.

The rearrangement joins TRBV19 to TRBJ1-2, with D perhaps TRBD1 (5 bases). Germline V CDR1 and CDR2: LNHDA, SQIVND (reference sequence). The CDR3 length is 13 residues. V was trimmed by 7 bases and J by 3 bases, leaving 12 bases between them. This CDR3 is CASTRGVDYGYTF. CDR3 DNA sequence: TGTGCCAGTACCCGGGGGGTTGACTATGGCTACACCTTC.

The chain is built from TRBV28 and TRBJ2-5; 7 nucleotides line up with TRBD2. Germline CDR1 and CDR2: MDHEN and SYDVKM. V lost 2 bases to trimming and J lost 4 bases; unmatched junction nucleotides: 10. This CDR3 spans 16 amino acids. The CDR3 is CASSLIGGRASETQYF. In DNA, the CDR3 is TGTGCCAGCAGTTTAATTGGTGGGAGGGCCTCAGAGACCCAGTACTTC.